One and the same sample provided the 22 T cell receptor beta chains below, sequenced in a study of T cells expressing NK-cell markers (dated by TCRdb to about 2020). The library relied on 5' RACE. Sequencing was performed on an Illumina HiSeq 2000. TCRdb reprocessed the raw reads; every CDR3 protein sequence is a single record, and DNA is not supplied. The sample's table covers some 410,000 distinct CDR3 sequences. The ten largest clones take up less than 7.5% of the sample. The sequencing input was blood T cells: a sorted CD56 or NKG2C T cell subset, CD4+ or CD8+ T cells, or bulk PBMC T cells (not recorded which). Source of these receptors: a woman between 18 and 70 years old in good health.

The rearrangement joins TRBV12-3 or TRBV12-4 to TRBJ1-1; TCRdb's assignment of TRBD1 cannot be checked, as there is no DNA. This CDR3 contains 12 residues. The CDR3 loop reads CASSSGQYEAFF.

The chain links TRBV20-1 to TRBJ1-1; TCRdb reports TRBD1, a call that lacks DNA to check it against. The length of the CDR3 is 13 residues. Germline V lookup: CDR1 DFQATT, CDR2 SNEGSKA (reference sequence). The CDR3 spells CSAHRDGGTEAFF.

The gene calls are TRBV28 and TRBJ2-4. In germline, CDR1 is MDHEN, CDR2 SYDVKM. The CDR3 extends over 14 amino acids. The CDR3 here is CASTVSDGKNIQYF.

The chain uses TRBV20-1 and TRBJ2-1; TCRdb's D call, TRBD2, is unchecked because there is no DNA. Germline CDR1 reads DFQATT; CDR2 reads SNEGSKA (reference sequence). There are 16 residues in the CDR3. CDR3: CSATLAGDHSYNEQFF.

J is TRBJ2-4 and V is TRBV20-1; the TRBD2 assignment by TCRdb is unverifiable without DNA. The CDR3 runs to 16 residues. Germline CDR1 and CDR2: DFQATT and SNEGSKA (reference sequence). CDR3 loop: CSATRGGRTGKNIQYF.

This rearrangement joins TRBV29-1 to TRBJ1-1. CDR1 is SQVTM and CDR2 is ANQGSEA in the germline V gene. CDR3 length equals 13 residues. The chain's CDR3 is CSAWTSTRTEAFF.

The chain employs TRBV6-5 and TRBJ2-1; lacking DNA, the TRBD1 call made by TCRdb goes unchecked. Germline V CDR1 and CDR2: MNHEY, SVGAGI. The CDR3 consists of 14 residues. CDR3 amino acids: CASSYRTTYNEQFF.

This chain connects TRBV3-1 to TRBJ2-7; TCRdb reports TRBD2, a call that lacks DNA to check it against. The CDR3 has 15 amino acids. Germline V lookup: CDR1 LGHDT, CDR2 YNNKEL (reference sequence). The CDR3: CASSWTSGSSYEQYF.

V usage is TRBV4-3 and J usage is TRBJ2-3; TCRdb indicates TRBD1, and absent DNA this call remains unverified. The germline V gene has CDR1 LGHNA and CDR2 YSLEER. The CDR3 runs to 16 residues. CDR3 in amino acids: CASSQDGHMGTDTQYF.

J is TRBJ2-1 and V is TRBV7-2; TCRdb's D call, TRBD2, is unchecked because there is no DNA. The CDR3 is 15 amino acids. Germline-derived CDR1 and CDR2 are SGHTA and FQGNSA. The CDR3 is CASSSRGSSYDEQFF.

This chain connects TRBV5-6 to TRBJ2-7; absent DNA, TCRdb's TRBD1 call cannot be checked. The CDR3 totals 16 residues. Germline CDR1 and CDR2: SGHDT and YYEEEE. This chain's CDR3 is CASSSPPDRVGYEQYF.

The chain couples TRBV4-2 to TRBJ2-3; TCRdb's D gene call, TRBD2, goes unchecked for lack of DNA. This CDR3 has 18 amino acids. Germline CDR1 and CDR2: LGHNA and YNFKEQ. The chain's CDR3 is CASSQDRWTSGNPDTQYF.

This chain uses TRBV12-3 or TRBV12-4 with TRBJ1-5; the D call of TRBD1 rests on TCRdb alone, since no DNA is present to check it. This CDR3 is built from 14 residues. CDR3 in amino acids: CASGLGGHNQPQHF.

This rearrangement joins TRBV14 to TRBJ2-1; with no DNA, the TCRdb D assignment of TRBD2 cannot be verified. CDR1 is SGHDN, CDR2 FVKESK, per germline. This CDR3 is 16 amino acids long. Here the CDR3 reads CASSHRLAGLYNEQFF.

This chain links TRBV5-1 with TRBJ2-5. Germline CDR1 and CDR2: SGHRS and YFSETQ. The CDR3 runs 11 residues. The CDR3 is CASSQGPARHF.

CDR3 residues: CASSFAGGFSEQYF. This chain uses TRBV7-2 with TRBJ2-7; the D call of TRBD2 rests on TCRdb alone, since no DNA is present to check it. The germline V gene encodes CDR1 SGHTA and CDR2 FQGNSA. CDR3 length: 14 residues. Filled out from reference TRBV7-2 and TRBJ2-7, the complete variable domain reads GAGVSQSPSNKVTEKGKDVELRCDPISGHTALYWYRQSLGQGLEFLIYFQGNSAPDKSGLPSDRFSAERTGGSVSTLTIQRTQQEDSAVYLCASSFAGGFSEQYFGPGTRLTVT.

J is TRBJ1-5 and V is TRBV20-1; TCRdb indicates TRBD1, and absent DNA this call remains unverified. CDR1 is DFQATT and CDR2 is SNEGSKA in the germline V gene (reference sequence). The CDR3 runs to 13 residues. CDR3 residues: CSASYRGEQPQHF.

The V call is TRBV9, the J call TRBJ2-7; the D call of TRBD1 rests on TCRdb alone, since no DNA is present to check it. Germline CDR1 and CDR2: SGDLS and YYNGEE. The CDR3 spans 15 residues. The CDR3 reads CASSVGTGSSYEQYF.

The chain recombines TRBV7-6 with TRBJ2-2; with no DNA, the TCRdb D assignment of TRBD1 cannot be verified. Germline assignment: CDR1 SGHVS and CDR2 FNYEAQ. This CDR3 has 17 residues. The chain's CDR3 is CASSLAPPRTGTGELFF.

V and J are TRBV29-1 and TRBJ2-1; the D gene TCRdb calls, TRBD2, cannot be checked with no DNA. This CDR3 has 15 amino acids. The germline CDR1 and CDR2 sequences are SQVTM and ANQGSEA. The CDR3 reads CSVEVVERERNEQFF.

The chain employs TRBV7-9 and TRBJ1-2. Per germline, CDR1 SEHNR and CDR2 FQNEAQ (reference sequence). This CDR3 has 16 residues. CDR3 loop: CASSFSARAPNYGYTF.

The chain is built from TRBV5-5 and TRBJ2-2; TCRdb indicates TRBD1, and absent DNA this call remains unverified. The germline V gene encodes CDR1 SGHKS and CDR2 YYEKEE (reference sequence). The CDR3 covers 14 residues. This CDR3 reads CASSLEGRAGELFF.